The rows below give T cell receptor beta chains drawn from one sample of a study of cytomegalovirus exposure and HLA in healthy donors. TCRdb's table, derived via immunoSEQ multiplex PCR, lists solely in-frame clones and lacks some. Among 150,000 to 200,000 clones listed, approximately 70% were seen once. Specimen: PBMCs. Receptor source: a man aged 40-49 years in good health and CMV-seropositive. The CDR3 runs from the conserved cysteine through the conserved F or W. The D gene is left open where the match is weak. A clone size is listed for some rows: how often the clone was seen (once, few, many), or a class if it is expanded.

D gene	V gene	J gene	clone size	CDR3 protein	CDR3 DNA
.	TRBV6-1	TRBJ1-4	.	CASSAFSGTTNEKLFF	TGTGCCAGCAGTGCATTCTCCGGGACAACTAATGAAAAACTGTTTTTT
.	TRBV6-4	TRBJ2-7	.	CASLVRPHEQYF	TGTGCCAGCTTGGTCAGGCCCCACGAGCAGTACTTC
.	TRBV4-3	TRBJ2-2	.	CASSQDRATGELFF	TGCGCCAGCAGCCAAGACAGGGCTACCGGGGAGCTGTTTTTT
.	TRBV5-1	TRBJ2-5	.	CASSFGGSETQYF	TGCGCCAGCAGCTTCGGGGGTTCAGAGACCCAGTACTTC
.	TRBV14	TRBJ1-2	few	CASSQGQSYGYTF	TGTGCCAGCAGTCAAGGGCAGTCCTATGGCTACACCTTC
TRBD2	TRBV19	TRBJ2-7	.	CASSIQLAGGNYEQYF	TGTGCCAGTAGTATTCAACTAGCGGGGGGGAACTACGAGCAGTACTTC
.	TRBV7-9	TRBJ1-6	.	CASSSAGGGRNSPLHF	TGTGCCAGCAGCTCCGCCGGCGGGGGTAGAAATTCACCCCTCCACTTT
.	TRBV7-2	TRBJ1-1	.	CASSLALREAFF	TGTGCCAGCAGCTTAGCGCTGCGCGAAGCTTTCTTT
TRBD1	TRBV4-1	TRBJ1-4	once	CASSQEDRANEKLFF	TGCGCCAGCAGCCAAGAGGACAGGGCTAATGAAAAACTGTTTTTT
.	TRBV27	TRBJ1-1	.	CASSPPFRSTEAFF	TGTGCCAGCAGTCCCCCATTTCGGAGCACTGAAGCTTTCTTT
TRBD1	TRBV4-1	TRBJ1-1	few	CASSQQRGGGEAFF	TGCGCCAGCAGCCAGCAGCGAGGGGGCGGTGAAGCTTTCTTT
.	TRBV27	TRBJ1-5	.	CASSPRQGNQPQHF	TGTGCCAGCAGCCCCAGACAGGGCAATCAGCCCCAGCATTTT
.	TRBV5-6	TRBJ2-7	.	CASSGESGGSYEQYF	TGTGCCAGCAGCGGGGAATCCGGGGGCTCCTACGAGCAGTACTTC
.	TRBV6-6	TRBJ1-4	.	CASASRGAEEKLFF	TGTGCCAGCGCTTCGCGGGGGGCAGAGGAAAAACTGTTTTTT
TRBD1	TRBV19	TRBJ1-1	few	CASTRGQGQGYTEAFF	TGTGCCAGTACCAGAGGACAGGGTCAAGGGTACACTGAAGCTTTCTTT
.	TRBV5-8	TRBJ2-1	few	CASSLVGREQFF	TGTGCCAGCAGCTTGGTGGGGCGTGAGCAGTTCTTC
TRBD1	TRBV9	TRBJ1-1	.	CASSVGTGSNTEAFF	TGTGCCAGCAGCGTAGGGACAGGTTCCAACACTGAAGCTTTCTTT
.	TRBV4-3	TRBJ1-5	.	CASSQVFQGGQPQHF	TGCGCCAGCAGCCAAGTGTTTCAGGGAGGACAGCCCCAGCATTTT
.	TRBV5-1	TRBJ2-5	.	CASSLIGGQYQETQYF	TGCGCCAGCAGCTTGATCGGGGGTCAGTACCAAGAGACCCAGTACTTC
.	TRBV29-1	TRBJ1-3	.	CSTRGVIGNTIYF	TGCAGCACCAGGGGTGTGATTGGAAACACCATATATTTT
TRBD1	TRBV19	TRBJ1-4	.	CATLPGQGQFNEKLFF	TGTGCCACCCTCCCGGGACAGGGGCAATTTAATGAAAAACTGTTTTTT
TRBD1	TRBV7-9	TRBJ2-7	.	CASSRAGTGFPQYF	TGTGCCAGCAGCCGGGCCGGGACAGGGTTCCCCCAGTACTTC
TRBD1	TRBV29-1	TRBJ1-1	.	CSAGQGVTEAFF	TGCAGCGCCGGACAGGGGGTCACTGAAGCTTTCTTT